This T cell receptor beta chain was obtained from a study of neurological immune-mediated disorders. This clonotype was seen repeatedly, ten times or more. Time point in this sample: technical triplicate 1. Sorted libraries were derived from about a million CD4+ or CD8+ T cells. With 10-nucleotide random UMIs included, cDNA was synthesized by 5'RACE. Sequencing runs each generated in excess of 200 million TCR-beta sequences derived from 15-18 subjects. MiXCR, run by TCRdb on the 5' RACE reads, gives a single entry per CDR3 protein. The repertoire has some 22,000 distinct CDR3 sequences, around 14% of them found once; the top ten carry around 5.5%. Germline CDR1 reads SGHTA; CDR2 reads FQGNSA. V was pared by 2 bases and J by 6 bases, with 4 bases of the junction left unmatched. The CDR3 loop spans 15 amino acids.

The source is a female donor with HTLV-1-associated myelopathy (HAM/TSP). The V call is TRBV7-2, the J call TRBJ1-3, with 10 bases that match TRBD1. The sample consisted of CD4+ T cells from blood. The chain's CDR3 is CASSLRDRGANTIYF. Written as DNA, the CDR3 is TGTGCCAGCAGCTTACGGGACAGGGGAGCAAACACCATATATTTT. The full variable domain, its missing parts supplied by reference TRBV7-2 and TRBJ1-3, is GAGVSQSPSNKVTEKGKDVELRCDPISGHTALYWYRQSLGQGLEFLIYFQGNSAPDKSGLPSDRFSAERTGGSVSTLTIQRTQQEDSAVYLCASSLRDRGANTIYFGEGSWLTVV.